This TCR beta chain is from a study of blood T cell repertoires in COVID-19. Across the whole study: Collection of acute and convalescent COVID-19 samples took place in the United States, Italy and Spain.

In the authors' methods: How many nucleated cells were present was estimated from reference gene primer amplification. The assay was immunoSEQ multiplex PCR, and TCRdb's table has in-frame clones only and misses some. V and J calls and clone size are those listed in that table; D and trimming were worked out from the DNA. The data hold approximately 210,000 clones, with about 84% observed a single time. The study drew participants aged about 18 to 95 years from about two dozen US areas. Participants' reported clinical history set cohort assignment. The CDR3 is 14 amino acids. Germline CDR1 is SEHNR and CDR2 is FQNEAQ (reference sequence). Deletions cut 5 bases from V and 3 bases from J, with 11 bases between.

The chain employs TRBV7-9 and TRBJ1-5; no clear D. The clonotype originates from a man aged 30 to 39 with acute COVID-19. The sequenced sample was PBMCs or T cells enriched from blood (not recorded which). For the CDR3, the DNA is TGTGCCAGCAGCGGCGGCCCTACCAATCAGCCCCAGCATTTT. Encoded protein: CASSGGPTNQPQHF.